This T cell receptor (beta chain) was recovered during a study of blood T cell repertoires in COVID-19. Study details: Sources were T cells, B-cell-depleted T cells, or PBMCs; the material itself was cDNA or gDNA.

Germline V CDR1 and CDR2: SNHLY, FYNNEI. There are 16 residues in the CDR3. With 6 bases removed from V and 0 bases from J, the gap between germline ends came to 15 bases. Cohorts were based on clinical histories the participants reported. The assay was immunoSEQ multiplex PCR, and TCRdb's table has in-frame clones only and misses some. Of roughly 500,000 clones in the sample, less than 90% were seen once. The clonotype originates from a woman between 55 and 75 years old who had recovered from COVID-19. The chain couples TRBV2 to TRBJ2-1, with D possibly being TRBD1 (6 bases). Sequenced: PBMCs or T cells enriched from blood (not recorded which). The CDR3 sequence: CASSEPGQNSYNEQFF. Here the CDR3 DNA reads TGTGCCAGCAGCGAACCGGGACAAAACTCCTACAATGAGCAGTTCTTC.